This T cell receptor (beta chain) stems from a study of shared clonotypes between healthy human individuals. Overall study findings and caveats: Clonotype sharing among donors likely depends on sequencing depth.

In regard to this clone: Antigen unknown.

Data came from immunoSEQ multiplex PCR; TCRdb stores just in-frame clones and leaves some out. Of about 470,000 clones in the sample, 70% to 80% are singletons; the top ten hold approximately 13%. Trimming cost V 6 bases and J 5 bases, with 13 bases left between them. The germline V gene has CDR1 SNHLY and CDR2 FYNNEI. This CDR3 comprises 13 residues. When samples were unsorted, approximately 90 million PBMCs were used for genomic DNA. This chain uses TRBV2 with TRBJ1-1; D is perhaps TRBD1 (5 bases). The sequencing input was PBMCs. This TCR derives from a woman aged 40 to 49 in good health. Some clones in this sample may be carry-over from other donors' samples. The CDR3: CASRDDGGTEAFF. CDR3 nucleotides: TGTGCCAGCAGGGACGACGGGGGGACTGAAGCTTTCTTT.